The TCR beta chain described here comes from a study of blood T cell repertoires in COVID-19. Study-wide background: The United States, Italy and Spain were the sources of the acute and convalescent COVID-19 samples. From T cells, B-cell-depleted T cells, or PBMCs came the material, which was cDNA or gDNA.

Authors' analysis steps: Researchers report that nucleated cell counts were estimated from reference gene primer amplification. TCRdb's table, derived via immunoSEQ multiplex PCR, lists solely in-frame clones and lacks some. V and J calls plus clone size are reproduced from that table; the DNA served to infer D and trimming. The sample yields fewer than 350,000 clones, 87% seen once. Recovered status applied to Cohort 3 donors who had two consecutive negative PCRs. It also applied to those with clearance or with symptom resolution. The CDR3 has 15 residues. Trimming shortened V by 2 bases and J by 0 bases, and 8 bases separated the two germline ends. Germline CDR1 is SGHRS and CDR2 is YFSETQ.

The clonotype comes from a middle-aged woman who had recovered from COVID-19. Sequencing was carried out using PBMCs or T cells enriched from blood (not recorded which). The V and J genes are TRBV5-1 and TRBJ2-2, with TRBD2 as a possible D gene (5 bases). The CDR3 nucleotides read TGCGCCAGCAGCTTCGAGGGCGCGAACACCGGGGAGCTGTTTTTT. It yields the protein CASSFEGANTGELFF.